A selection of T cell receptor beta chains follows, all from one sample in a study of blood T cell repertoires in COVID-19. Sequenced by immunoSEQ multiplex PCR; TCRdb stores in-frame clones only, minus some. This table holds 150,000 or so clones, roughly nine tenths found once. The specimen was peripheral blood. These receptors came from a man aged 18 to 30 with COVID-19, enrolled during active disease. Both conserved end residues are part of each CDR3. The D gene is left open where the match is weak. Clone size appears in some rows only: once, few, many, or a class for an expanded clone.

CDR3nt: TGTGCCAGCACCAACAGTGTCAATCAGCCCCAGCATTTT
CDR3aa: CASTNSVNQPQHF
d_gene: NA
v_gene: TRBV7-2
abundance: NA
j_gene: TRBJ1-5

CDR3nt: TGTGCCAGCAGTGGCGGGAGTAGTTGGAATGAGCAGTTCTTC
CDR3aa: CASSGGSSWNEQFF
d_gene: TRBD2
v_gene: TRBV27
abundance: NA
j_gene: TRBJ2-1

CDR3nt: TGTGCCAGCAGCTTGTTCAGTGGCACCGGGGAGCTGTTTTTT
CDR3aa: CASSLFSGTGELFF
d_gene: NA
v_gene: TRBV13
abundance: NA
j_gene: TRBJ2-2

CDR3nt: TGTGCCAGCACTACAGCGGGGAGAAGGGCCTACGAGCAGTACTTC
CDR3aa: CASTTAGRRAYEQYF
d_gene: TRBD2
v_gene: TRBV28
abundance: NA
j_gene: TRBJ2-7

CDR3nt: TGCAGCGTTAGCATTTCCTACGAGCAGTACTTC
CDR3aa: CSVSISYEQYF
d_gene: NA
v_gene: TRBV29-1
abundance: NA
j_gene: TRBJ2-7

CDR3nt: TGTGCCAGCAGTGGGAGGGTACATCAGCCCCAGCATTTT
CDR3aa: CASSGRVHQPQHF
d_gene: NA
v_gene: TRBV2
abundance: NA
j_gene: TRBJ1-5

CDR3nt: TGTGCCAGCAGCTTAGGACAGGGCCACAATCAGCCCCAGCATTTT
CDR3aa: CASSLGQGHNQPQHF
d_gene: TRBD1
v_gene: TRBV7-9
abundance: NA
j_gene: TRBJ1-5

CDR3nt: TGCGCCAGCAGCCAAGGGGGGAGGGCTGAAGCTTTCTTT
CDR3aa: CASSQGGRAEAFF
d_gene: NA
v_gene: TRBV4-3
abundance: NA
j_gene: TRBJ1-1

CDR3nt: TGTGCCAGCAGCTTAGAACAGGGAGGGTACGAGCAGTACTTC
CDR3aa: CASSLEQGGYEQYF
d_gene: NA
v_gene: TRBV7-2
abundance: NA
j_gene: TRBJ2-7

CDR3nt: TGTGCCAGCAGCCAAGAGGGACAGGGAAGGACTGGGGCCAACGTCCTGACTTTC
CDR3aa: CASSQEGQGRTGANVLTF
d_gene: TRBD1
v_gene: TRBV4-2
abundance: NA
j_gene: TRBJ2-6

CDR3nt: TGCGCCAGCAGCTCCGGACTAGCGGGAGGAGTTTCCTACGAGCAGTACTTC
CDR3aa: CASSSGLAGGVSYEQYF
d_gene: TRBD2
v_gene: TRBV5-1
abundance: NA
j_gene: TRBJ2-7

CDR3nt: TGTGCCAGCACCCCTAAGGGGTTTAGCAATCAGCCCCAGCATTTT
CDR3aa: CASTPKGFSNQPQHF
d_gene: NA
v_gene: TRBV28
abundance: NA
j_gene: TRBJ1-5

CDR3nt: TGTGCCAGCAGTTCAGGACTAGCGGGAGGGCCCTACGAGCAGTACTTC
CDR3aa: CASSSGLAGGPYEQYF
d_gene: TRBD2
v_gene: TRBV6-2/TRBV6-3
abundance: NA
j_gene: TRBJ2-7

CDR3nt: TGCGCCAGCAGCTTAGTACAGACGAACACCGGGGAGCTGTTTTTT
CDR3aa: CASSLVQTNTGELFF
d_gene: NA
v_gene: TRBV5-1
abundance: NA
j_gene: TRBJ2-2

CDR3nt: TGTGCCAGCAGCGAGGCACGGAACCAGCCCCAGCATTTT
CDR3aa: CASSEARNQPQHF
d_gene: NA
v_gene: TRBV7-9
abundance: NA
j_gene: TRBJ1-5

CDR3nt: TGTGCCAGCAGCCTCTTACTAGCGGGAACCGGGGAGCTGTTTTTT
CDR3aa: CASSLLLAGTGELFF
d_gene: TRBD2
v_gene: TRBV7-2
abundance: NA
j_gene: TRBJ2-2

CDR3nt: TGTGCCAGTAGTCGGCTAGCGGAGGTCTCCTACGAGCAGTACTTC
CDR3aa: CASSRLAEVSYEQYF
d_gene: TRBD2
v_gene: TRBV19
abundance: NA
j_gene: TRBJ2-7

CDR3nt: TGTGCCAGTAGTATAGATGTTGTTAGCGGGAGAGCTGGGGCCAACGTCCTGACTTTC
CDR3aa: CASSIDVVSGRAGANVLTF
d_gene: TRBD2
v_gene: TRBV19
abundance: NA
j_gene: TRBJ2-6

CDR3nt: TGTGCCAGCAGTGCGACTAGCGGGAGCTCTGGTGAGCAGTACTTC
CDR3aa: CASSATSGSSGEQYF
d_gene: TRBD2
v_gene: TRBV27
abundance: NA
j_gene: TRBJ2-7

CDR3nt: TGTGCCAGCAGCGAAACGACAGGGGGCACTGAAGCTTTCTTT
CDR3aa: CASSETTGGTEAFF
d_gene: NA
v_gene: TRBV21-1
abundance: NA
j_gene: TRBJ1-1

CDR3nt: TGTGCCACCAGCAGACTGAGCAATGAGCAGTTCTTC
CDR3aa: CATSRLSNEQFF
d_gene: NA
v_gene: TRBV15
abundance: NA
j_gene: TRBJ2-1

CDR3nt: TGTGCCAGCAGTTCGAGTCCGGGGAGCTACTATGGCTACACCTTC
CDR3aa: CASSSSPGSYYGYTF
d_gene: NA
v_gene: TRBV27
abundance: NA
j_gene: TRBJ1-2

CDR3nt: TGTGCCAGCAGCGTAGACCCCGGGACAGGGTTGTACGAGCAGTACTTC
CDR3aa: CASSVDPGTGLYEQYF
d_gene: TRBD1
v_gene: TRBV9
abundance: NA
j_gene: TRBJ2-7

CDR3nt: TGTGCCAGCAGCCGGACAGGGGGTTGGCAAGCCCTCCACTTT
CDR3aa: CASSRTGGWQALHF
d_gene: TRBD1
v_gene: TRBV7-6
abundance: few
j_gene: TRBJ1-6

CDR3nt: TGTGCCAGCAGCTCGTCGACAGGCGCCTACGAGCAGTACTTC
CDR3aa: CASSSSTGAYEQYF
d_gene: NA
v_gene: TRBV11-2
abundance: NA
j_gene: TRBJ2-7

CDR3nt: TGTGCCAGCAGCTTAGGGGCGGGAGCGACCGGGGAGCTGTTTTTT
CDR3aa: CASSLGAGATGELFF
d_gene: TRBD2
v_gene: TRBV7-9
abundance: NA
j_gene: TRBJ2-2

CDR3nt: TGCGCCAGCAGTGGCAGGGATAAGTCTTCGATATCTAACCAAGAGACCCAGTACTTC
CDR3aa: CASSGRDKSSISNQETQYF
d_gene: NA
v_gene: TRBV10-2
abundance: NA
j_gene: TRBJ2-5

CDR3nt: TGTGCCAGCAGCCTTTACAGGGGGGCCACTGAAGCTTTCTTT
CDR3aa: CASSLYRGATEAFF
d_gene: TRBD1
v_gene: TRBV3-1/TRBV3-2
abundance: NA
j_gene: TRBJ1-1

CDR3nt: TGTGCCAGCAGCTTTCAGGCGAATGAAAAACTGCTTTTT
CDR3aa: CASSFQANEKLLF
d_gene: NA
v_gene: TRBV7-9
abundance: NA
j_gene: TRBJ1-4

CDR3nt: TGTGGTACGGCTAGCGGGAGCGGTGGCGACGAGCAGTACTTC
CDR3aa: CGTASGSGGDEQYF
d_gene: TRBD2
v_gene: TRBV27
abundance: NA
j_gene: TRBJ2-7

CDR3nt: TGTGCCAGCAGCCCAAGAAGCCGATCAGATACGCAGTATTTT
CDR3aa: CASSPRSRSDTQYF
d_gene: NA
v_gene: TRBV27
abundance: NA
j_gene: TRBJ2-3

CDR3nt: NA
CDR3aa: CASSSSTGGNSPLHF
d_gene: NA
v_gene: TRBV28
abundance: NA
j_gene: TRBJ1-6

CDR3nt: TGTGCCACCAGCCGGGACAGGGGAAGCACTGAAGCTTTCTTT
CDR3aa: CATSRDRGSTEAFF
d_gene: TRBD1
v_gene: TRBV15
abundance: NA
j_gene: TRBJ1-1

CDR3nt: TGTGCCAGCAGCCTCGGACAGGGAAGGCTCGGGGAGCTGTTTTTT
CDR3aa: CASSLGQGRLGELFF
d_gene: TRBD1
v_gene: TRBV7-9
abundance: NA
j_gene: TRBJ2-2

CDR3nt: TGTGCCAGCAGTTTACTCCTAGCGGGAGGGGACAATGAGCAGTTCTTC
CDR3aa: CASSLLLAGGDNEQFF
d_gene: TRBD2
v_gene: TRBV27
abundance: NA
j_gene: TRBJ2-1

CDR3nt: TGTGCCTGGGGGGCTGGACTAGCGTTACTCTATGAGCAGTTCTTC
CDR3aa: CAWGAGLALLYEQFF
d_gene: TRBD2
v_gene: TRBV30
abundance: NA
j_gene: TRBJ2-1

CDR3nt: TGTGCCAGCAGCCGCGGACAGGGTGGGGAAAAACTGTTTTTT
CDR3aa: CASSRGQGGEKLFF
d_gene: TRBD1
v_gene: TRBV7-2
abundance: NA
j_gene: TRBJ1-4

CDR3nt: TGTGCCTGGAGTGTTGGCCTAGCGGGAGACACAGATACGCAGTATTTT
CDR3aa: CAWSVGLAGDTDTQYF
d_gene: TRBD2
v_gene: TRBV30
abundance: NA
j_gene: TRBJ2-3

CDR3nt: TGCGCCAGCAGCTTGGCTGTCAGTCACACAGATACGCAGTATTTT
CDR3aa: CASSLAVSHTDTQYF
d_gene: NA
v_gene: TRBV5-1
abundance: NA
j_gene: TRBJ2-3

CDR3nt: TGTGCCAGCAGCCTCAGCGGGAGTAGCAACGAGCAGTACTTC
CDR3aa: CASSLSGSSNEQYF
d_gene: TRBD2
v_gene: TRBV9
abundance: once
j_gene: TRBJ2-7

CDR3nt: TGTGCCACCAAGGACGGACTCTCTGGGGCCAACGTCCTGACTTTC
CDR3aa: CATKDGLSGANVLTF
d_gene: NA
v_gene: TRBV2
abundance: once
j_gene: TRBJ2-6

CDR3nt: TGTGCCAGTAGACTAGCGGGAGTCCTCAACGAGCAGTACTTC
CDR3aa: CASRLAGVLNEQYF
d_gene: TRBD2
v_gene: TRBV19
abundance: NA
j_gene: TRBJ2-7

CDR3nt: TGTGCCAGCAGTTTAATGCTAGCGGGGAATGAGCAGTTCTTC
CDR3aa: CASSLMLAGNEQFF
d_gene: TRBD2
v_gene: TRBV28
abundance: NA
j_gene: TRBJ2-1

CDR3nt: TGTGCCAGCAGCGTATCATCTAGCGCTTCAAACACCGGGGAGCTGTTTTTT
CDR3aa: CASSVSSSASNTGELFF
d_gene: NA
v_gene: TRBV9
abundance: NA
j_gene: TRBJ2-2

CDR3nt: TGCGCCAGCAGCCATGGAGTTCGCTACGAGCAGTACTTC
CDR3aa: CASSHGVRYEQYF
d_gene: NA
v_gene: TRBV4-3
abundance: NA
j_gene: TRBJ2-7

CDR3nt: TGTGCCAGCAGTGACGGGACTAGCAATGAGCAGTTCTTC
CDR3aa: CASSDGTSNEQFF
d_gene: TRBD2
v_gene: TRBV6-4
abundance: NA
j_gene: TRBJ2-1

CDR3nt: TGTGCCACCAGCAGGGCCATGGGGGGCGGGAGGCTACCCTACGAGCAGTACTTC
CDR3aa: CATSRAMGGGRLPYEQYF
d_gene: TRBD2
v_gene: TRBV15
abundance: NA
j_gene: TRBJ2-7

CDR3nt: TGTGCCACCAGTGGGGGCGGGAGGGATGAGCAGTTCTTC
CDR3aa: CATSGGGRDEQFF
d_gene: TRBD2
v_gene: TRBV24-1
abundance: NA
j_gene: TRBJ2-1